This T cell receptor beta chain originates from a study of T cell repertoires in cytomegalovirus infection. Study-wide findings and caveats: The ex vivo response showed dominance by HLA-C-restricted CMV-specific TCR beta clonotypes. Cumulative public TCR beta family frequency identified CMV carriers with the relevant HLA.

V lost 3 bases to trimming and J lost 0 bases, with 11 bases between them. Germline V gene data show CDR1 as DFQATT and CDR2 as SNEGSKA (reference sequence). The CDR3 totals 15 residues. MiXCR, applied by TCRdb to the reads, yields one record per CDR3 protein. The top ten hold 6.5% to 10% of the sample, which has around 630,000 distinct CDR3 sequences, 20% to 25% seen once. As concerns this clonotype: Its antigen is not known.

The chain employs TRBV20-1 and TRBJ2-2; D gene unclear. The sequence derives from a human donor in good health (CMV status not recorded). Some clones in this sample may be carry-over from other donors' samples. The sequencing input was CD8+ T cells from PBMCs. The CDR3 sequence is CSASDWNTNTGELFF. In nucleotides, the CDR3 is TGCAGTGCTAGTGATTGGAACACGAACACCGGGGAGCTGTTTTTT.